Following are 14 T cell receptor beta chains from one sample sequenced in a study of beta chain features in type 1 diabetes. The study, taken as a whole, reports: Type 1 diabetes patients had TCRB CDR3s that were shorter (moderately but significantly so) in all four CD4+ subsets.

No antigen has been assigned to these receptors. Of the isolated RNA, all was reverse transcribed, and so the sequenced material was expressed TCRB transcripts. Generated by immunoSEQ multiplex PCR, the TCRdb table keeps only in-frame clones and is missing some. The data contain almost 350,000 clones, 7% to 10% of them seen just once; the ten biggest clones take up approximately 1%. The sample consisted of central memory CD4+ T cells from blood. These receptors originate from a man aged 25-45 years with type 1 diabetes.

This clone has more than one count but fewer than ten. The chain recombines TRBV6-6 with TRBJ1-2; D remains unclear. Germline CDR1 is MNHNY and CDR2 is SVGAGI (reference sequence). The CDR3 runs to 14 residues. Trimming stripped 2 bases from V and 2 bases from J, with 9 bases between. The DNA of the CDR3 is TGTGCCAGCAGTTACCGACCGATAAACTATGGCTACACCTTC. Translating gives CASSYRPINYGYTF.

This clone has more than one count but fewer than ten. The chain uses TRBV4-3 and TRBJ2-1, with 7 bases lining up with TRBD1. Germline trimming cut 0 bases from V and 4 bases from J; bases unmatched to any gene: 6. The germline gives CDR1 LGHNA, CDR2 YSLEER. The length of the CDR3 is 16 residues. The CDR3 DNA reads TGCGCCAGCAGCCAAGATCACACAGGGGCATACAATGAGCAGTTCTTC. Encoded protein: CASSQDHTGAYNEQFF.

In its sample, this clone was seen many times. J is TRBJ1-1 and V is TRBV14, with no clear D. The CDR3 spans 13 residues. Trimming removed 4 bases at V and 0 bases at J, with 6 bases between. CDR1 SGHDN and CDR2 FVKESK come from the germline V gene. The DNA for the CDR3 is TGTGCCAGCAGCCCCAATTTGAACACTGAAGCTTTCTTT. Protein: CASSPNLNTEAFF.

This clone was counted at least ten times. This chain connects TRBV15 to TRBJ2-3; 8 nucleotides agree with TRBD2. The CDR3 consists of 17 residues. Trimming cost V 6 bases and J 0 bases; bases outside gene matches: 11. Per the germline V gene, CDR1 is LNHNV and CDR2 is YYDKDF (reference sequence). The CDR3 nucleotides are TGTGCCACCAGACCCCAGCATGCGGGGGGAAGCACAGATACGCAGTATTTT. It codes for CATRPQHAGGSTDTQYF.

This clone appeared a few times. The CDR3 coding sequence is TGTGCCAGCAGCCCAGATTGGGGCAATTCACCCCTCCACTTT. Translation gives CASSPDWGNSPLHF. This rearrangement joins TRBV7-2 to TRBJ1-6; a possible D gene is TRBD1 (5 bases). CDR1 and CDR2 from the germline V gene are SGHTA and FQGNSA. This CDR3 has 14 residues. V lost 5 bases to trimming and J lost 7 bases, with 12 bases between them.

This chain joins TRBV7-2 and TRBJ2-2; 10 bases line up with TRBD2. The J segment lost 6 bases and the V segment lost 3 bases, leaving 10 bases of the junction unmatched. CDR3 length equals 17 residues. Germline CDR1 and CDR2: SGHTA and FQGNSA. The CDR3 protein is CASSFRTSGRVAGELFF. In DNA form, the CDR3 reads TGTGCCAGCAGCTTCCGGACTAGCGGAAGGGTCGCCGGGGAGCTGTTTTTT.

This clone was seen a few times. The chain joins TRBV9 to TRBJ1-6, with D hard to call. The CDR3 is made up of 15 amino acids. The V end lost 0 bases, the J end lost 5 bases, and 9 bases lay between the germline ends. Germline values: CDR1 SGDLS, CDR2 YYNGEE. This chain's CDR3 is CASSVEVGHNSPLHF. The CDR3 DNA reads as TGTGCCAGCAGCGTAGAAGTCGGGCATAATTCACCCCTCCACTTT.

This clone was counted only a few times. This sequence joins TRBV19 and TRBJ1-1; D possibly corresponds to TRBD1 (5 bases). The CDR3 is 14 amino acids. From germline, CDR1 is LNHDA and CDR2 SQIVND (reference sequence). Trimming removed 9 bases from V and 4 bases from J, with 18 bases in between. The CDR3 region is CASFQGGRPTEAFF. The CDR3 DNA reads TGTGCCAGCTTCCAGGGCGGGAGACCCACTGAAGCTTTCTTT.

This clone came up a few times. The rearrangement links TRBV5-1 to TRBJ2-3; D is unresolved. CDR3 length: 16 amino acids. Germline lookup yields CDR1 SGHRS and CDR2 YFSETQ. V was cut by 0 bases and J by 0 bases, with 11 bases left in between. CDR3 in DNA: TGCGCCAGCAGCTTGGAAGCCAGGTCAAGCACAGATACGCAGTATTTT. Its protein product is CASSLEARSSTDTQYF.

The chain has TRBV28 and TRBJ1-2; a weak D match, TRBD1 (6 bases). The CDR3 totals 13 residues. Deletions cut 2 bases from V and 3 bases from J, with 7 bases between. Per germline, CDR1 MDHEN and CDR2 SYDVKM. CDR3 sequence reads: CASSLQGHYGYTF. CDR3 nucleotides: TGTGCCAGCAGTTTACAGGGGCACTATGGCTACACCTTC.

The rearrangement uses TRBV6-5 and TRBJ2-1, with 8 bases lining up with TRBD2. Losses at the gene ends were 5 bases for V and 9 bases for J; bases not matched to a gene: 6. The CDR3 covers 13 residues. CDR1 and CDR2 (germline): MNHEY, SVGAGI. This CDR3 is CASSPLAGGEQFF. The CDR3, as DNA: TGTGCCAGCAGTCCTCTAGCGGGCGGTGAGCAGTTCTTC.

This clone was observed a few times. This sequence joins TRBV4-3 and TRBJ2-5, with 8 bases that match TRBD2. The germline V gene encodes CDR1 LGHNA and CDR2 YSLEER. The CDR3 covers 17 residues. J gave up 4 bases and V 6 bases, and 16 bases lay outside the gene matches. The chain's CDR3 is CASSPGMGLGLGETQYF. DNA of the CDR3: TGCGCCAGCAGTCCAGGGATGGGACTAGGCTTAGGAGAGACCCAGTACTTC.

There are a few counts of this clone. V is TRBV5-6 and J is TRBJ2-1; perhaps TRBD2 as D (6 bases). Germline CDR1 reads SGHDT; CDR2 reads YYEEEE. The CDR3 covers 11 residues. V lost 4 bases and J 9 bases, leaving 8 bases between the germline ends. As DNA, the CDR3 is TGTGCCAGCAGCGGAGCGGGTGAGCAGTTCTTC. Residues: CASSGAGEQFF.

V usage is TRBV29-1 and J usage is TRBJ1-2; D might be TRBD1 (5 bases). V was shortened by 7 bases and J by 8 bases, with 14 bases between the two germline ends. The CDR3 runs 11 residues. The germline V gene has CDR1 SQVTM and CDR2 ANQGSEA. CDR3 in DNA: TGCAGCGCGTGGGGACTCGAGGGCTACACCTTC. The encoded protein is CSAWGLEGYTF.